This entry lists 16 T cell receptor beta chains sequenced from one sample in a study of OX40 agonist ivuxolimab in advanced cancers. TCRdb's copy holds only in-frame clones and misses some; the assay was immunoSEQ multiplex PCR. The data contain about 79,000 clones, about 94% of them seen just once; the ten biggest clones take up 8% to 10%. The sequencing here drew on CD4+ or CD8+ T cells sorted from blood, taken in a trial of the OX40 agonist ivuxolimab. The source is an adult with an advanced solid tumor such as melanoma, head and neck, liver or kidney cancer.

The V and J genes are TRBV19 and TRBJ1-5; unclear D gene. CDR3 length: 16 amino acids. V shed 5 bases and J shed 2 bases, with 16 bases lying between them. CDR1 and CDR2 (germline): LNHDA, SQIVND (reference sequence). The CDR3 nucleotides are TGTGCCAGTAGTGCCCGAAATGAGATGGGCAATCAGCCCCAGCATTTT. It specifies CASSARNEMGNQPQHF.

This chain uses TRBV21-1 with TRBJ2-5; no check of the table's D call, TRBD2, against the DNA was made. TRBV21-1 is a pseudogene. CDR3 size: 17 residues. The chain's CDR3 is CASSKAGLAGLQETQYF. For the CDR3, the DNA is TGTGCCAGCAGCAAAGCGGGACTAGCGGGGCTCCAAGAGACCCAGTACTTC.

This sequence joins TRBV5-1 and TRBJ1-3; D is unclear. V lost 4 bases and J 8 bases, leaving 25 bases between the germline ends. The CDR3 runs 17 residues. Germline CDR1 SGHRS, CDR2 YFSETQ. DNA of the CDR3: TGCGCCAGCAGCCACGGGCTCGGCGGATACCTGCAGGACACCATATATTTT. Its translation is CASSHGLGGYLQDTIYF. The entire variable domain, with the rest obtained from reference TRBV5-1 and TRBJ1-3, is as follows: KAGVTQTPRYLIKTRGQQVTLSCSPISGHRSVSWYQQTPGQGLQFLFEYFSETQRNKGNFPGRFSGRQFSNSRSEMNVSTLELGDSALYLCASSHGLGGYLQDTIYFGEGSWLTVV.

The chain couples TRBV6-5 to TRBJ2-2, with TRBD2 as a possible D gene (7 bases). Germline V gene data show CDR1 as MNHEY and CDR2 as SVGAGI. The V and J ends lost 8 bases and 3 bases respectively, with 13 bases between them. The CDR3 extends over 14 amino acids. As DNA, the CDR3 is TGTGCCAGCCGTCGGGGGGCTTACACCGGGGAGCTGTTTTTT. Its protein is CASRRGAYTGELFF.

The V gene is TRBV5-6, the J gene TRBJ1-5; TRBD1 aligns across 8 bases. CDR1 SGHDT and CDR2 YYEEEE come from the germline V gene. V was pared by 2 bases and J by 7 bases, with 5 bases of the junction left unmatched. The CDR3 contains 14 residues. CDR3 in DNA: TGTGCCAGCAGCTTCCAGGGGGCCGGACAGCCCCAGCATTTT. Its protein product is CASSFQGAGQPQHF.

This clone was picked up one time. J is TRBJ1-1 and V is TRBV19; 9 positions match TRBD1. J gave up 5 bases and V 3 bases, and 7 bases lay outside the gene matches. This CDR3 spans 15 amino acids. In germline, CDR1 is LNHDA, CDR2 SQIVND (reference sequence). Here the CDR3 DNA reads TGTGCCAGTAGTATTTCTCCGACAGGGGGAACTGAAGCTTTCTTT. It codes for CASSISPTGGTEAFF. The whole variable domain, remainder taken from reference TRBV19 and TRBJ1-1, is DGGITQSPKYLFRKEGQNVTLSCEQNLNHDAMYWYRQDPGQGLRLIYYSQIVNDFQKGDIAEGYSVSREKKESFPLTVTSAQKNPTAFYLCASSISPTGGTEAFFGQGTRLTVV.

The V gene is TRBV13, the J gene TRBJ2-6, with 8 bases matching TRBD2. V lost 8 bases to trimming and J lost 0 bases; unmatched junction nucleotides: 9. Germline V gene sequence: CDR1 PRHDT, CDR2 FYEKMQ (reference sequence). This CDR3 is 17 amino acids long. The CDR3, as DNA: TGTGCCAGCCGAACCGGGGGGGACAACTCTGGGGCCAACGTCCTGACTTTC. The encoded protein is CASRTGGDNSGANVLTF.

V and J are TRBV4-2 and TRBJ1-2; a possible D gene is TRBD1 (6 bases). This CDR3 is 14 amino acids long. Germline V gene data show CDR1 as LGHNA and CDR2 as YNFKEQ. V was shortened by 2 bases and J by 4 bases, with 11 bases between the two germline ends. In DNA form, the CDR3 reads TGTGCCAGCAGCCAAACGGACAGCATCTATGGCTACACCTTC. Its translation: CASSQTDSIYGYTF.

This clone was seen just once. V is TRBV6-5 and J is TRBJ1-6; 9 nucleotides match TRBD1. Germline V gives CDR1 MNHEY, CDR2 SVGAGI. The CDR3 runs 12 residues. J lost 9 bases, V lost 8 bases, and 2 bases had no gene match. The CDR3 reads CASGTGSSPLHF. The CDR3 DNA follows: TGTGCCAGCGGGACAGGGAGTTCACCCCTCCACTTT.

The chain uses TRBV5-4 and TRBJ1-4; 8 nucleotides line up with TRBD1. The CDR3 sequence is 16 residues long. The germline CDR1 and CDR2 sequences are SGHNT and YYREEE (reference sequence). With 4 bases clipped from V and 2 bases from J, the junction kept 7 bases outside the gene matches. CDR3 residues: CASSDRGEGTNEKLFF. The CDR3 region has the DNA TGTGCCAGCAGCGACAGGGGAGAGGGGACTAATGAAAAACTGTTTTTT.

The CDR3 loop is CASSLDASEKLFF. DNA for the CDR3: TGCGCCAGCAGCTTGGATGCAAGCGAAAAACTGTTTTTT. The J gene is TRBJ1-4, the V gene TRBV5-1; D call uncertain. The CDR3 is 13 amino acids. The germline V and J ends were trimmed by 0 bases and 8 bases, with 8 bases remaining between them. The germline V gene encodes CDR1 SGHRS and CDR2 YFSETQ.

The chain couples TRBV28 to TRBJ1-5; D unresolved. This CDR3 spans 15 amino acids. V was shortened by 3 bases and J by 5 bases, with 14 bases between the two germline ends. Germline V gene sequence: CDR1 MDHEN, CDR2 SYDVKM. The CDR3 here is CASSLGIGEHQPQHF. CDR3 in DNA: TGTGCCAGCAGTTTGGGGATCGGGGAACATCAGCCCCAGCATTTT.

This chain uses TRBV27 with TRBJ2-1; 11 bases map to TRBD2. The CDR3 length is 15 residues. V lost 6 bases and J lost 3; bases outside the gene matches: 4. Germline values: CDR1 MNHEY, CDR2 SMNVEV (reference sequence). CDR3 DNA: TGTGCCAGCAGCGTAGCGGGGGGGTACTACAATGAGCAGTTCTTC. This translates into CASSVAGGYYNEQFF.

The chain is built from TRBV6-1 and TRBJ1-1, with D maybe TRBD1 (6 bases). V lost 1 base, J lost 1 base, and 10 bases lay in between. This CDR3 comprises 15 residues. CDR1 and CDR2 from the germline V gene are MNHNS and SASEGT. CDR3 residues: CASSEGWTENTEAFF. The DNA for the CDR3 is TGTGCCAGCAGTGAAGGGTGGACAGAGAACACTGAAGCTTTCTTT.

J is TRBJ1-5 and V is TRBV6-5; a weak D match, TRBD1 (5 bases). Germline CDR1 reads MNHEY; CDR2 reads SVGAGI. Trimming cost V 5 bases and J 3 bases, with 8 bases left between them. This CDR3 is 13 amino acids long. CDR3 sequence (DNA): TGTGCCAGCAGTCCGGACATCAATCAGCCCCAGCATTTT. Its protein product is CASSPDINQPQHF.

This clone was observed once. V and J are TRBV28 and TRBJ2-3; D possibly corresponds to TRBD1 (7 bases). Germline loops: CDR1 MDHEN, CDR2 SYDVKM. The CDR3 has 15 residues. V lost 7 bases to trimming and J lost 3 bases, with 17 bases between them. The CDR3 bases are TGTGCCAGCACCCTCCTGTCAGGGGGGACAGATACGCAGTATTTT. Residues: CASTLLSGGTDTQYF.